This record covers a single TCR beta chain. These data belong to a study of blood T cells in healthy people across ages. CDR1 is DFQATT, CDR2 SNEGSKA, per germline (reference sequence). The V and J ends lost 3 bases and 4 bases respectively, with 12 bases between them. The CDR3 totals 13 residues. For the second PCR, which ran for 7 to 11 cycles, a sample-barcoded 5' primer and a J-beta primer mix were used. TCRdb redid the calling of the 5' RACE reads with MiXCR, one entry per CDR3 protein. Counted here are over 750,000 distinct CDR3 sequences, around 25% occurring once; the ten biggest clones make up more than 7.5%. This sample also appeared in a second study, on T cells of mothers and their children. Per that paper: The study obtained over 8.5 million TCR beta CDR3 reads per mother and around 3 million per child.

The chain is built from TRBV20-1 and TRBJ1-2, with unresolved D. The sample consisted of blood. The TCR was taken from a boy aged 10-17 years in good health. Written as DNA, the CDR3 is TGCAGTGCTAGTCCTCCGGAGGGCTATGGCTACACCTTC. Translated: CSASPPEGYGYTF.